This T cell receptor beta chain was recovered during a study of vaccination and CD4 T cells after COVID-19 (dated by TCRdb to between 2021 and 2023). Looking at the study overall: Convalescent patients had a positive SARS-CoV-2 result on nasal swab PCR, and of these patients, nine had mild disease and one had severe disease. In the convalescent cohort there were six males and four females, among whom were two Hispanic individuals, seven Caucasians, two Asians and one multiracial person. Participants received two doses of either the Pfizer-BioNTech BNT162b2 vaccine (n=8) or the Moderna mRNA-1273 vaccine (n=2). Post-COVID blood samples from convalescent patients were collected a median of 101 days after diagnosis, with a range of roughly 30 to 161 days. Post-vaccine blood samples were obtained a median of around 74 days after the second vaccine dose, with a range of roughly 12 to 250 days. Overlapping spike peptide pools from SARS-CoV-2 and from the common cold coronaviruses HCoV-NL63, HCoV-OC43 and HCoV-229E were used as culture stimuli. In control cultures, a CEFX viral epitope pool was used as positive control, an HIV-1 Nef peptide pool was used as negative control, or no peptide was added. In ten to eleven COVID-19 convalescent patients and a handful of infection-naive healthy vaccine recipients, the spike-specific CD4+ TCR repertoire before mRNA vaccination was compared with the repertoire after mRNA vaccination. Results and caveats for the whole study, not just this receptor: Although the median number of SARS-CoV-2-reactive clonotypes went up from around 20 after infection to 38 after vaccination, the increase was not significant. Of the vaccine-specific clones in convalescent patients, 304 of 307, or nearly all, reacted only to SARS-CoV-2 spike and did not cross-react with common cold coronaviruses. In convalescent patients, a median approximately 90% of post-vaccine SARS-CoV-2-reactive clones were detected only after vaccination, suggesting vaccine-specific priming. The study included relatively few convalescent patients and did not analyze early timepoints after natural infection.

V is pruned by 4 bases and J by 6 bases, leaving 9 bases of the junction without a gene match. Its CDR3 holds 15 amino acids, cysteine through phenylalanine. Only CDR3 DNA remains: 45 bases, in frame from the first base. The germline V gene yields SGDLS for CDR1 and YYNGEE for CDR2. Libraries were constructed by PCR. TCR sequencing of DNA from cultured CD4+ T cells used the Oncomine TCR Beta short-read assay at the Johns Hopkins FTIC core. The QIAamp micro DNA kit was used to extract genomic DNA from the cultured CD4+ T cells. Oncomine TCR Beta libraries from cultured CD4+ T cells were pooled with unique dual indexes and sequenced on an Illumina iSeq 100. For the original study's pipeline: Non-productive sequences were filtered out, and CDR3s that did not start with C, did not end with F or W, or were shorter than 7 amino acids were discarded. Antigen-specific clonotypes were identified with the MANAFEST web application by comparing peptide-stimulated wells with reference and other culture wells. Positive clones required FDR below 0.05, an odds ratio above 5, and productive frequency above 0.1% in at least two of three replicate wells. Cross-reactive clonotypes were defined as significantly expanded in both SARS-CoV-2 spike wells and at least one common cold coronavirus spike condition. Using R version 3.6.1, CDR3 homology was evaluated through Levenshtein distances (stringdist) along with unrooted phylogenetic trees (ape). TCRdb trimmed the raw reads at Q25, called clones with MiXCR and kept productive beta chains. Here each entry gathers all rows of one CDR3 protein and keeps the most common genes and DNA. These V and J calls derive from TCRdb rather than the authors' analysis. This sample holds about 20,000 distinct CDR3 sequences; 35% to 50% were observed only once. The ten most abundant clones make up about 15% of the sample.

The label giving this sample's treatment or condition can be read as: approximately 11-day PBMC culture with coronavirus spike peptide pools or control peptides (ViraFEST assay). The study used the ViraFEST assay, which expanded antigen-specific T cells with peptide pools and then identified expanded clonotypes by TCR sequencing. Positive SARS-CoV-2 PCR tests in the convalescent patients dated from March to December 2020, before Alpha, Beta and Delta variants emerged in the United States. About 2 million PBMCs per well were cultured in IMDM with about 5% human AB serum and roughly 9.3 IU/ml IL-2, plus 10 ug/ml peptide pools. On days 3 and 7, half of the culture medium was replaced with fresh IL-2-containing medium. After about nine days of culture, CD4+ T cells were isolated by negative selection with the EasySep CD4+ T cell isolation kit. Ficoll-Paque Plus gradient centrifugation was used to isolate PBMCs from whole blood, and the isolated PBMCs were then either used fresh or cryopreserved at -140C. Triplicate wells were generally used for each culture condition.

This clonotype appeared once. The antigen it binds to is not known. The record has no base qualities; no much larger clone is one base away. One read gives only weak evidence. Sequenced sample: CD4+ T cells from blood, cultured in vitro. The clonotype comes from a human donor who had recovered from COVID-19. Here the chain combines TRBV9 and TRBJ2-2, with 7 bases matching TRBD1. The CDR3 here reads CASSPTGEWAGELFF. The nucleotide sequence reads TGTGCCAGCAGCCCCACAGGGGAATGGGCCGGGGAGCTGTTTTTT.